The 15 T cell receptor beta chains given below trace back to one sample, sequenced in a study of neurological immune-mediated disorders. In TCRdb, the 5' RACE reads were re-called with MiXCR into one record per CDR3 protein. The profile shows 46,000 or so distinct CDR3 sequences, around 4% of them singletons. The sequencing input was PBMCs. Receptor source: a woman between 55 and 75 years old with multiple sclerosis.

The CDR3 region is CASSYSSERKETQYF. DNA of the CDR3: TGTGCCAGCAGTTACTCATCCGAGAGAAAAGAGACCCAGTACTTC. The V gene is TRBV6-5, the J gene TRBJ2-5; D is unclear. This CDR3 contains 15 residues. Per germline, CDR1 MNHEY and CDR2 SVGAGI. V lost 0 bases and J 3 bases, leaving 11 bases between the germline ends.

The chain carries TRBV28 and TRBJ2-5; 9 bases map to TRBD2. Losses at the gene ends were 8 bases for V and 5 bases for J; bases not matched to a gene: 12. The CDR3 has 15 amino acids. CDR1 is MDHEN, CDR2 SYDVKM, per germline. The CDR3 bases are TGTGCCAGCTACGACGGGGCGGGGGGGCACGAGACCCAGTACTTC. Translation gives CASYDGAGGHETQYF.

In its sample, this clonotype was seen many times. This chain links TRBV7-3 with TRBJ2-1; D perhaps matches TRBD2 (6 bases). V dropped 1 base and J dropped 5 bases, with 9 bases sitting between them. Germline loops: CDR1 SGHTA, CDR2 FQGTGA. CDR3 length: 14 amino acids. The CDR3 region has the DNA TGTGCCAGCAGCTTAAATGCGGGGAACAATGAGCAGTTCTTC. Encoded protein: CASSLNAGNNEQFF.

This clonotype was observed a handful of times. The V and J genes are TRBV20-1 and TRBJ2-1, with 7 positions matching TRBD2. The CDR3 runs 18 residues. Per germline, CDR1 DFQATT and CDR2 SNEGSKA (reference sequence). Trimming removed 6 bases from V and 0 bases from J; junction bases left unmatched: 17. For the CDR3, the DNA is TGCAGTGCCAGACTCTCCAGGCTAGCGGTGAGCTCCTACAATGAGCAGTTCTTC. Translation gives CSARLSRLAVSSYNEQFF.

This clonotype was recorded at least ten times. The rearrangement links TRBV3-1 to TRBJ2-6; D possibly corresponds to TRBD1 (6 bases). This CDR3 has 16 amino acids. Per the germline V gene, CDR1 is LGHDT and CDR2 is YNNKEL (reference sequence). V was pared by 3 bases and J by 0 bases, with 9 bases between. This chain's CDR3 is CASSQGHISGANVLTF. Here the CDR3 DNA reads TGTGCCAGCAGCCAGGGACACATCTCTGGGGCCAACGTCCTGACTTTC.

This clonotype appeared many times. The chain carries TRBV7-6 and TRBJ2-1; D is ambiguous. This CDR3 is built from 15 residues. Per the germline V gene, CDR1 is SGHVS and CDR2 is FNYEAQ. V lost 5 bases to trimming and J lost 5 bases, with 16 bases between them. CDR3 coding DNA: TGTGCCAGCAGCCTCCCACGTGCGGCGAACAATGAGCAGTTCTTC. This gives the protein CASSLPRAANNEQFF.

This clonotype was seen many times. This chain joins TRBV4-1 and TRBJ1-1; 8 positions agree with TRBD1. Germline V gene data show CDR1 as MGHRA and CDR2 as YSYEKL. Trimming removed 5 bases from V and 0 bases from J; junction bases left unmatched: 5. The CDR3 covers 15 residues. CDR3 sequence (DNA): TGCGCCAGCAGCGCCCACAGGGGGTTGAACACTGAAGCTTTCTTT. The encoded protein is CASSAHRGLNTEAFF.

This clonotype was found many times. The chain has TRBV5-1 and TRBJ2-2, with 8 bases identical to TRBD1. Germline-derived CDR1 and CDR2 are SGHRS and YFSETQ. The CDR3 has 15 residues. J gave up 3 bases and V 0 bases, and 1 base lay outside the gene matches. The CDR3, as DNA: TGCGCCAGCAGCTTGGGGACAGGGCACACCGGGGAGCTGTTTTTT. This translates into CASSLGTGHTGELFF.

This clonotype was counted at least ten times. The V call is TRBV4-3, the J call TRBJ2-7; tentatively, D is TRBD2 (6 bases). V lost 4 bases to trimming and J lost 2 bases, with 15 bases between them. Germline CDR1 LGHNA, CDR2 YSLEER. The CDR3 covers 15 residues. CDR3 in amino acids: CASSPPGLGTYEQYF. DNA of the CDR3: TGCGCCAGCAGCCCCCCGGGACTGGGAACCTACGAGCAGTACTTC.

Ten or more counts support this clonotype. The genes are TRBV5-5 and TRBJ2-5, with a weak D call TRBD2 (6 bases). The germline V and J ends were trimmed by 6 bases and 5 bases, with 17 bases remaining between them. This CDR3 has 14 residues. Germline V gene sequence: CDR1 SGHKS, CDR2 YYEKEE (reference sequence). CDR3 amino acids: CASNRPGRSETQYF. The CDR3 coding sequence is TGTGCCAGCAACCGACCAGGGAGGAGCGAGACCCAGTACTTC.

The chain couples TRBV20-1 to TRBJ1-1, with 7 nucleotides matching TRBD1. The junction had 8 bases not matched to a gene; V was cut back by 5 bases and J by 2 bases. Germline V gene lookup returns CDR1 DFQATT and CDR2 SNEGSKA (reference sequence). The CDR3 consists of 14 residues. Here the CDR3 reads CSAGLGQVNTEAFF. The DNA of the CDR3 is TGCAGTGCTGGCTTAGGACAGGTAAACACTGAAGCTTTCTTT.

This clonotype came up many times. CDR3 amino acids: CSARASGIYNEQFF. DNA of the CDR3: TGCAGTGCTAGAGCTAGCGGGATTTACAATGAGCAGTTCTTC. V and J are TRBV20-1 and TRBJ2-1, with 9 bases aligning to TRBD2. After removal of 1 base from V and 4 bases from J, the junction contained 2 bases not matched to a gene. This CDR3 comprises 14 residues. In germline, CDR1 is DFQATT, CDR2 SNEGSKA (reference sequence).

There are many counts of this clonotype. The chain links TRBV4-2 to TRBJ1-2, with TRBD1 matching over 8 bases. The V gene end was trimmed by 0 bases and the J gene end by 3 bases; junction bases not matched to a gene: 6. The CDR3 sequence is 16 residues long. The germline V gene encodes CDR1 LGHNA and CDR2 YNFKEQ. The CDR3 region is CASSQDYAGGDYGYTF. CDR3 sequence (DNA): TGTGCCAGCAGCCAAGATTATGCAGGGGGCGACTATGGCTACACCTTC.

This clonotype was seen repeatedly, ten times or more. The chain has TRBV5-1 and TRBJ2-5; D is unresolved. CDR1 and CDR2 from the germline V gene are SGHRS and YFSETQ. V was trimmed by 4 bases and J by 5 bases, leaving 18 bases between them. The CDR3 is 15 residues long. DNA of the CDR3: TGCGCCAGCAGCCCCGGGCCTTCCCAGGATGAGACCCAGTACTTC. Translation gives CASSPGPSQDETQYF.

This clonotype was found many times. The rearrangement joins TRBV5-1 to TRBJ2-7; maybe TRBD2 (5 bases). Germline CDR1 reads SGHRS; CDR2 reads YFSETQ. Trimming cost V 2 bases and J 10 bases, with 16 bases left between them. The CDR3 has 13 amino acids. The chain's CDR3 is CASSLGPRGDQYF. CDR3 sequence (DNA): TGCGCCAGCAGCTTAGGACCCCGGGGTGATCAGTACTTC.